A selection of T cell receptor beta chains follows, all from one sample in a study of blood T cell repertoires in COVID-19. Here immunoSEQ multiplex PCR was the method, and the copy in TCRdb shows in-frame clones only, minus some. The profile shows about 220,000 clones, roughly 76% of them singletons. Sequenced material: peripheral blood. The source is a human donor in a cohort sampled during active COVID-19. CDR3s include the opening cysteine and the closing phenylalanine or tryptophan. The D gene is left open where the match is weak. Clone size is not always given. Where it is, it says once, few, many or a class for expanded clones.

d_call	j_call	v_call	clone_size	cdr3_nt	cdr3_aa
-	TRBJ2-7	TRBV5-6	-	TGTGCCAGCAGCCGCAGAGGGAGCTCCTACGAGCAGTACTTC	CASSRRGSSYEQYF
TRBD1	TRBJ2-3	TRBV27	-	TGTGCCAGCAGTTTATCAAGGGGGCAGGGTCGCACAGATACGCAGTATTTT	CASSLSRGQGRTDTQYF
-	TRBJ2-3	TRBV30	-	TGTGCCTGGAGTTCTGCTGACAGCCGCACAGATACGCAGTATTTT	CAWSSADSRTDTQYF
-	TRBJ2-7	TRBV10-3	-	TGTGCCATCAGTCTGACTAGTATCGGCGAGCAGTACTTC	CAISLTSIGEQYF
TRBD2	TRBJ2-3	TRBV18	-	TGTGCCAGCTCCCAACGGACTAGCGGGGGCACAGATACGCAGTATTTT	CASSQRTSGGTDTQYF
-	TRBJ2-2	TRBV6-5	-	TGTGCCAGCAACCCTAGCGTGAGCACCGGGGAGCTGTTTTTT	CASNPSVSTGELFF
-	TRBJ1-4	TRBV18	-	TGTGCCAGCTCACCTGCCGGGGTAGCAACTAATGAAAAACTGTTTTTT	CASSPAGVATNEKLFF
TRBD1	TRBJ1-2	TRBV19	-	TGTGCCAGTAGGGGATCGGGGACAGCTAACTATGGCTACACCTTC	CASRGSGTANYGYTF
TRBD1	TRBJ1-2	TRBV18	-	TGTGCCAGCTCACCGTTGGGGACAGGGAGGAACTATGGCTACACCTTC	CASSPLGTGRNYGYTF
TRBD1	TRBJ1-1	TRBV29-1	-	TGCAGCGCAGAAGGACAGGGCTTCCCTGGGGGGACTGAAGCTTTCTTT	CSAEGQGFPGGTEAFF
-	TRBJ1-1	TRBV10-1	-	TGCGCCAGCACCCATGACAGGACCACTGATGCTTTCTTT	CASTHDRTTDAFF
TRBD2	TRBJ2-3	TRBV29-1	-	TGCAGCGTTAGGGGACTAGCTCTGAATACGCAGTATTTT	CSVRGLALNTQYF
-	TRBJ1-1	TRBV20-1	once	TGCAGTGCTAGTAGATCGGTGAACACTGAAGCTTTCTTT	CSASRSVNTEAFF
-	TRBJ1-2	TRBV5-4	-	TGTGCCAGCAGCTTTTCCCAGGCCTATGGCTACACCTTC	CASSFSQAYGYTF
TRBD2	TRBJ2-1	TRBV5-1	-	TGCGCCAGCAGCTTGGCGGCTAGCGGGCTTAGATTCAATGAGCAGTTCTTC	CASSLAASGLRFNEQFF
-	TRBJ2-1	TRBV7-9	-	TGTGCCAGCAGCTTAAGGGGTAACAATGAGCAGTTCTTC	CASSLRGNNEQFF
-	TRBJ1-6	TRBV6-5	-	TGTGCCAGCAGTTACTCGTGGTTTCAGTATAATTCACCCCTCCACTTT	CASSYSWFQYNSPLHF
-	TRBJ1-1	TRBV6-2/TRBV6-3	-	TGTGCCAGCAGTTTCGGACCGGGAACTGAAGCTTTCTTT	CASSFGPGTEAFF
-	TRBJ1-6	TRBV4-3	-	TGCGCCAGCAGCCCCACCAGGTCGGGAAGCTCACCCCTCCACTTT	CASSPTRSGSSPLHF
TRBD1	TRBJ2-7	TRBV27	-	TGTGCCAGCAGTGCCCTGACAGGGCTAGGCGAGCAGTACTTC	CASSALTGLGEQYF
-	TRBJ1-2	TRBV9	-	TGTGCCAGCAGCGTAGCAGGTGCTAACTATGGCTACACCTTC	CASSVAGANYGYTF
TRBD1	TRBJ1-2	TRBV5-4	-	TGTGCCAGCAGCCTGAGGGGTGGACAGGGGAGCGGCTACACCTTC	CASSLRGGQGSGYTF
-	TRBJ1-6	TRBV19	-	TGTGCCAGTAGTAGGAGTCAATCACCCCTCCACTTT	CASSRSQSPLHF
TRBD1	TRBJ2-7	TRBV29-1	-	TGCAGCGTTTCCGGGACAGAGGTATCCTACGAGCAGTACTTC	CSVSGTEVSYEQYF
-	TRBJ2-3	TRBV9	-	TGTGCCAGCAGCCAAAAGGCGGTGCTCCTACGCACAGATACGCAGTATTTT	CASSQKAVLLRTDTQYF
TRBD1	TRBJ1-6	TRBV19	-	TGTGCCAGTAGTCAGGGGGGAAATTCACCCCTCCACTTT	CASSQGGNSPLHF
-	TRBJ1-1	TRBV4-3	-	TGCGCCAGCAGCCAGGGCACAGGGCGTGGGTGGGCTTTCTTT	CASSQGTGRGWAFF
TRBD2	TRBJ2-1	TRBV4-2	-	TGTGCCAGCAGCCAAGAACTAGCGCCTTCCTACAATGAGCAGTTCTTC	CASSQELAPSYNEQFF
-	TRBJ1-4	TRBV5-1	once	TGCGCCAGCAGCTTGAATGGGCAGGGGAGAGAAAAACTGTTTTTT	CASSLNGQGREKLFF
TRBD1	TRBJ1-1	TRBV28	-	TGTGCCAGCAACCCCCCGGGCAGGGGGGCGAACACTGAAGCTTTCTTT	CASNPPGRGANTEAFF
-	TRBJ1-5	TRBV18	few	TGTGCCAGCTCACCACCTCTGGGGGGGCAAGGGAATCAGCCCCAGCATTTT	CASSPPLGGQGNQPQHF
-	TRBJ1-1	TRBV28	-	TGTGCCAGCAGACCACCCGGGGGGGTCCGAGCTGAAGCTTTCTTT	CASRPPGGVRAEAFF
TRBD1	TRBJ1-2	TRBV6-5	-	TGTGCCAGCAGCCCGGGACAGGGCTTGTACTATGGCTACACCTTC	CASSPGQGLYYGYTF
-	TRBJ2-7	TRBV5-6	many	TGTGCCAGCAGCTTGAACAGGGACCTCTACGAGCAGTACTTC	CASSLNRDLYEQYF
-	TRBJ1-2	TRBV20-1	-	TGCAGTGCTAGTGATCGGGGGACTAACTATGGCTACACCTTC	CSASDRGTNYGYTF
-	TRBJ2-7	TRBV7-9	-	TGTGCCAGCAGCGAACCCCAGGGCTACGAGCAGTACTTC	CASSEPQGYEQYF
-	TRBJ2-2	TRBV11-3	-	TGTGCCAGCAGCACCTTTTTTGGGAGGGGGTCCGGGGAGCTGTTTTTT	CASSTFFGRGSGELFF
TRBD2	TRBJ2-3	TRBV15	once	TGTGCCACCAGCAGAGCGAGGACTAGCGGGAGGGTTCCAGATACGCAGTATTTT	CATSRARTSGRVPDTQYF
-	TRBJ1-2	TRBV11-2	-	TGTGCCAGCAGCTTAAACTCTGGCTACACCTTC	CASSLNSGYTF
-	TRBJ1-2	TRBV2	-	TGTGCCAGCATAGCAGGGACTAACTATGGCTACACCTTC	CASIAGTNYGYTF
TRBD1	TRBJ1-2	TRBV19	-	TGTGCCAGTAGCCGGGGACAGACGTATGGCTACACCTTC	CASSRGQTYGYTF
TRBD2	TRBJ2-7	TRBV4-1	once	TGCGCCAGCAGCCTAGCGGGAGGGAGCTCCTACGAGCAGTACTTC	CASSLAGGSSYEQYF
TRBD1	TRBJ2-7	TRBV28	once	TGTGCCAGCAGAAGGGACAGTGTCTCCTACGAGCAGTACTTC	CASRRDSVSYEQYF
TRBD2	TRBJ2-1	TRBV6-5	-	TGTGCCAGCAGCACTGGACTAGCGGGAGGGCCGGAGCAGTTCTTC	CASSTGLAGGPEQFF
TRBD1	TRBJ1-1	TRBV28	-	TGTGCCAGCAGTCAGTCGGACAGGGGTACCGCTTTCTTT	CASSQSDRGTAFF
-	TRBJ2-7	TRBV6-2/TRBV6-3	-	TGTGCCAGCAGTCCGGGAGTACCGGGACGCAGAAAGAGCTACGAGCAGTACTTC	CASSPGVPGRRKSYEQYF
TRBD2	TRBJ2-1	TRBV19	-	TGTGCCAGTAGGATTGAACTAGCGGGAGGCAGAGAGCAGTTCTTC	CASRIELAGGREQFF
-	TRBJ2-1	TRBV18	-	TGTGCCAGCTCACCAGCGGGGAATGAGCAGTTCTTC	CASSPAGNEQFF
TRBD1	TRBJ1-1	TRBV25-1	-	TGTGCCAGCAGTGAATCCCGGACAGGGGGGCCTGAAGCTTTCTTT	CASSESRTGGPEAFF
TRBD1	TRBJ2-7	TRBV19	-	TGTGCCAGTAGTGCTTGGGACAGGGTCTCCTACGAGCAGTACTTC	CASSAWDRVSYEQYF
TRBD1	TRBJ2-7	TRBV7-8	-	TGTGCCAGCAGCTCCCCTAATGCCCCAGGACAGGGAGTTTCCTACGAGCAGTACTTC	CASSSPNAPGQGVSYEQYF
-	TRBJ1-5	TRBV11-2	-	TGTGCCAGCAGCTTAGATCGGGGGGACAATCAGCCCCAGCATTTT	CASSLDRGDNQPQHF
-	TRBJ1-1	TRBV2	few	TGTGCCAGCAGAACGAGGGCCCTGAACACTGAAGCTTTCTTT	CASRTRALNTEAFF
TRBD1	TRBJ2-6	TRBV9	once	TGTGCCAGTGACAGGGGGGATGGGGCCAACGTCCTGACTTTC	CASDRGDGANVLTF
TRBD1	TRBJ1-4	TRBV13	many	TGTGCCAGCCGGACAGGGGGGCATGAAAAACTGTTTTTT	CASRTGGHEKLFF
-	TRBJ2-7	TRBV9	-	TGTGCCAGCAGCGTAGGGCAGTCCTACGAGCAGTACTTC	CASSVGQSYEQYF
-	TRBJ2-1	TRBV4-3	-	TGCGCCAGCAGCCCCGAGACAATCGACAGTTCCTACAATGAGCAGTTCTTC	CASSPETIDSSYNEQFF
-	TRBJ2-7	TRBV21-1	-	TGTGCCAGTAGCCGGCGGGGGGCGCGGGGAGGCGAGCAGTACTTC	CASSRRGARGGEQYF
-	TRBJ2-5	TRBV12-3/TRBV12-4	-	TGTGCCAGCAGTTTACCAAACGGGGAGACCCAGTACTTC	CASSLPNGETQYF